This TCR beta chain originates from a study of cytomegalovirus exposure and HLA in healthy donors. Germline lookup yields CDR1 GTSNPN and CDR2 SVGIG (reference sequence). V lost 5 bases and J lost 9; bases outside the gene matches: 11. The CDR3 length is 14 residues. Libraries were prepared by immunoSEQ multiplex PCR; TCRdb keeps only in-frame clonotypes and omits some of them. Here the sample spans about 65,000 clones, about 94% being singletons. The study, taken as a whole, reports: The majority of TCR sequences were rare, yet some public TCRs appeared in many donors.

Worth noting for this clone: The target antigen is unknown.

The donors belonged to the roughly 110-subject validation cohort, separate from the roughly 720-subject first cohort. This clonotype was obtained from a young man in good health and CMV-seropositive. This chain connects TRBV30 to TRBJ2-1; 9 bases fit TRBD1. Sequenced input: PBMCs. The CDR3 protein is CAWSTGGPYVEQFF. The CDR3 DNA sequence: TGTGCCTGGTCTACAGGGGGCCCCTATGTTGAGCAGTTCTTC.